This T cell receptor beta chain comes out of a study of a mutant IDH1 vaccine in newly diagnosed glioma. Study details: Patients in the study were vaccinated eight times, receiving shots in weeks 1, 3, 5, 7, 11, 15, 19 and 23.

The junction had 12 bases not matched to a gene; V was cut back by 2 bases and J by 6 bases. The length of the CDR3 is 17 residues. Germline V gives CDR1 SGHTA, CDR2 FQGNSA. This table comes from immunoSEQ multiplex PCR, and its TCRdb copy is limited to in-frame clones, with some not included. The sample consists of around 25,000 clones, 70% to 80% of them appearing once. Turning to this clone: Its antigen remains unidentified.

Time point in this sample: week 11, during vaccination. Topical imiquimod was applied with each vaccine dose, which held 300 ug of mutant IDH1 20-mer peptide. The source was PBMCs, collected from a glioma patient whose treatment included an IDH1 peptide vaccine. This clonotype was obtained from a young woman with glioma. V gene TRBV7-2 combines with J gene TRBJ2-1; 8 nucleotides agree with TRBD2. As DNA, the CDR3 is TGTGCCAGCAGCTTACGAGCCAGCGGGGGCTTCTTCAATGAGCAGTTCTTC. It is translated as CASSLRASGGFFNEQFF.